A single sample gave rise to the 26 T cell receptor beta chains below, sequenced in a study of T cells after yellow fever vaccination. From the 5' RACE reads, TCRdb called clonotypes with MiXCR, one entry per CDR3 protein. The sample includes some 150,000 distinct CDR3 sequences, 6.6% of them seen just once. The specimen was CD4+ T cells sorted from PBMCs, collected 10 days after the yellow fever booster vaccination. Every receptor here comes from a man aged 25-45 years who received the YFV17D yellow fever vaccine.

The chain employs TRBV6-1 and TRBJ2-5, with D possibly matching TRBD1 (6 bases). This CDR3 is 15 amino acids long. CDR1 is MNHNS, CDR2 SASEGT, per germline. With 8 bases removed from V and 5 bases from J, the gap between germline ends came to 21 bases. CDR3 residues: CASGRPLGAVETQYF. CDR3 nucleotides: TGTGCCAGCGGCCGACCTTTGGGGGCTGTGGAGACCCAGTACTTC.

This clonotype appeared many times. In nucleotides, the CDR3 is TGTGCCAGCCGGGGTGTAGCGGGAGCCTACGAGCAGTACTTC. Its protein product is CASRGVAGAYEQYF. The rearrangement uses TRBV6-2 or TRBV6-3 and TRBJ2-7, with 9 bases matching TRBD2. This CDR3 is built from 14 residues. Per the germline V gene, CDR1 is MNHEY and CDR2 is SVGEGT. Losses at the gene ends were 8 bases for V and 2 bases for J; bases not matched to a gene: 7.

Ten or more counts support this clonotype. This chain connects TRBV10-3 to TRBJ2-3, with D maybe TRBD2 (6 bases). V gave up 6 bases and J gave up 1 base, with 11 bases separating them. Germline CDR1 ENHRY, CDR2 SYGVKD. This CDR3 region has 14 residues. CDR3 DNA sequence: TGTGCCATCAGGGAGGGGCACGGCACAGATACGCAGTATTTT. It encodes CAIREGHGTDTQYF.

This clonotype was counted many times. This chain connects TRBV7-2 to TRBJ2-1; 9 nucleotides agree with TRBD2. V was clipped by 11 bases and J by 4 bases; unmatched bases: 9. Per germline, CDR1 SGHTA and CDR2 FQGNSA. This CDR3 is 14 amino acids long. The CDR3 reads CAAAETSGYNEQFF. In DNA, the CDR3 is TGTGCCGCCGCCGAGACTAGCGGATACAATGAGCAGTTCTTC.

The table lists this clonotype with many counts. The V call is TRBV19, the J call TRBJ1-5, with 7 bases lining up with TRBD1. Germline V gives CDR1 LNHDA, CDR2 SQIVND (reference sequence). The CDR3 is made up of 14 amino acids. Germline trimming cut 5 bases from V and 9 bases from J; bases unmatched to any gene: 10. CDR3 DNA sequence: TGTGCCAGTAGTGAAGGGGGCCGGGTTGGGCCCCAGCATTTT. Residues: CASSEGGRVGPQHF.

This clonotype was seen many times. The chain couples TRBV10-3 to TRBJ2-3; 8 bases align to TRBD1. Trimming removed 7 bases from V and 4 bases from J; junction bases left unmatched: 10. The CDR3 spans 15 residues. Germline CDR1 is ENHRY and CDR2 is SYGVKD. The CDR3, as DNA: TGTGCCATCACCACCGGACAGGGTCAAGCAGATACGCAGTATTTT. Translating gives CAITTGQGQADTQYF.

V is TRBV7-2 and J is TRBJ1-3; D uncertain. The length of the CDR3 is 13 residues. V was pared by 5 bases and J by 3 bases, with 8 bases between. Germline CDR1 is SGHTA and CDR2 is FQGNSA. The CDR3 DNA sequence: TGTGCCAGCAGCCAACAGCTTGGAAACACCATATATTTT. It codes for CASSQQLGNTIYF.

The V call is TRBV20-1, the J call TRBJ1-5, with D possibly being TRBD1 (5 bases). Trimming pared 0 bases from V and 5 bases from J, leaving 14 bases between. Germline CDR1 is DFQATT and CDR2 is SNEGSKA (reference sequence). The length of the CDR3 is 15 residues. CDR3 in DNA: TGCAGTGCTAGAGACCCCCAGGGTTATGATCAGCCCCAGCATTTT. This encodes CSARDPQGYDQPQHF.

With respect to this clonotype: A much larger clone is a single base away; this may be a read error. The genes are TRBV4-2 and TRBJ2-1, with TRBD2 as a possible D gene (7 bases). Between the trimmed V and J ends, which lost 0 bases and 3 bases, there was a span of 15 bases. Germline V gene lookup returns CDR1 LGHNA and CDR2 YNFKEQ. The length of the CDR3 is 17 residues. Here the CDR3 DNA reads TGTGCCAGCAGCCAAGATCATGGGGGGGGCTTCTACAATGAGCAGTTCTTC. Translating it yields CASSQDHGGGFYNEQFF.

At least ten counts were recorded for this clonotype. The chain is built from TRBV10-3 and TRBJ2-7, with 11 bases aligning to TRBD1. CDR1 is ENHRY and CDR2 is SYGVKD in the germline V gene. Unmatched junction bases numbered 5, after V lost 7 bases and J lost 6 bases. The CDR3 is 13 residues long. CDR3 bases: TGTGCCATCACGGGGACAGGGGGTTCCGAGCAGTACTTC. Its translation: CAITGTGGSEQYF.

This chain links TRBV19 with TRBJ2-1; D ambiguous. The germline V gene has CDR1 LNHDA and CDR2 SQIVND (reference sequence). There are 14 residues in the CDR3. V dropped 6 bases and J dropped 7 bases, with 16 bases sitting between them. The DNA of the CDR3 is TGTGCCAGTAGATCCCTTAATCCCCGAAATGAGCAGTTCTTC. Its translation: CASRSLNPRNEQFF.

In its sample, this clonotype was seen many times. V usage is TRBV25-1 and J usage is TRBJ2-1; 10 positions match TRBD1. This CDR3 region has 20 residues. Per the germline V gene, CDR1 is MGHDK and CDR2 is SYGVNS. Trimming took 3 bases from V and 0 from J; bases not matched to a gene: 14. The CDR3 region has the DNA TGTGCCAGCAGTGAGACCCCGGGACAGGGGATTAAGGGCTCCTACAATGAGCAGTTCTTC. Its translation: CASSETPGQGIKGSYNEQFF.

At least ten counts were recorded for this clonotype. This chain links TRBV5-1 with TRBJ2-1; a weak D match, TRBD2 (6 bases). The CDR3 is made up of 17 amino acids. Looked up from germline, CDR1 is SGHRS and CDR2 is YFSETQ. Trimming pared 5 bases from V and 6 bases from J, leaving 24 bases between. CDR3 bases: TGCGCCAGCAGAGAAGTATGGTGGCGGGAAAAGGGCAATGAGCAGTTCTTC. Protein sequence: CASREVWWREKGNEQFF.

Many counts were recorded for this clonotype. V gene TRBV5-1 combines with J gene TRBJ2-1; weak D call: TRBD2 (7 bases). Germline-derived CDR1 and CDR2 are SGHRS and YFSETQ. V lost 0 bases to trimming and J lost 15 bases, with 16 bases between them. The CDR3 sequence is 13 residues long. This CDR3 is CASSLGSGGEAFF. CDR3 bases: TGCGCCAGCAGCTTGGGATCGGGGGGCGAGGCGTTCTTC.

This clonotype was detected only a few times. V and J are TRBV11-1 and TRBJ2-7; D may be TRBD1 or TRBD2 (5 bases each). Trimming cost V 4 bases and J 2 bases, with 24 bases left between them. Per the germline V gene, CDR1 is SGHAT and CDR2 is FQDESV (reference sequence). The CDR3 is 18 residues long. CDR3 sequence: CASSSPPYRDPKTYEQYF. The CDR3, as DNA: TGTGCCAGCAGCTCCCCACCTTACCGGGACCCCAAGACCTACGAGCAGTACTTC.

This clonotype was seen repeatedly, ten times or more. The V call is TRBV29-1, the J call TRBJ2-5; TRBD2 might be the D (7 bases). Germline CDR1 reads SQVTM; CDR2 reads ANQGSEA. V dropped 3 bases and J dropped 5 bases, with 13 bases sitting between them. The CDR3 consists of 13 residues. The CDR3 sequence is CSVDVGRGETQYF. The CDR3 coding sequence is TGCAGCGTTGATGTGGGGAGGGGGGAGACCCAGTACTTC.

As for this clonotype: A much larger clone is a single base away; this may be a read error. The gene calls are TRBV25-1 and TRBJ2-2; 9 bases are shared with TRBD2. Germline CDR1 and CDR2: MGHDK and SYGVNS. CDR3 length: 15 residues. Trimming took 6 bases from V and 7 from J; bases not matched to a gene: 9. CDR3 sequence: CASSDGTSLHGELFF. The CDR3 nucleotides are TGTGCCAGCAGCGACGGGACTAGCCTTCACGGGGAGCTGTTTTTT.

This clonotype was picked up many times. CDR3 nucleotide sequence: TGTGCCACCTACAGCCGGGACGGAAAAAACTATGGCTACACCTTC. Amino acids: CATYSRDGKNYGYTF. V is TRBV6-2 or TRBV6-3 and J is TRBJ1-2, with D perhaps matching TRBD1 (5 bases). The CDR3 has 15 amino acids. Germline V lookup: CDR1 MNHEY, CDR2 SVGEGT. Trimming left V 10 bases short and J 2 bases short, with 20 bases between.

This clonotype was seen at least ten times. CDR3 sequence: CSAPGLAGRGTGELFF. CDR3 nucleotide sequence: TGCAGTGCACCGGGACTAGCGGGTCGGGGAACCGGGGAGCTGTTTTTT. The V and J genes are TRBV20-1 and TRBJ2-2; 12 nucleotides align to TRBD2. J lost 5 bases, V lost 6 bases, and 10 bases had no gene match. Germline V CDR1 and CDR2: DFQATT, SNEGSKA (reference sequence). The CDR3 covers 16 residues.

The sample holds many counts of this clonotype. The gene calls are TRBV24-1 and TRBJ2-1; 7 nucleotides match TRBD2. CDR1 is KGHDR, CDR2 SFDVKD, per germline. The V gene end was trimmed by 5 bases and the J gene end by 10 bases; junction bases not matched to a gene: 10. The CDR3 has 14 amino acids. CDR3 region: CATSAIGRPWEQFF. CDR3 DNA sequence: TGTGCCACCAGTGCAATCGGGAGGCCCTGGGAGCAGTTCTTC.

The sample holds many counts of this clonotype. V and J are TRBV6-5 and TRBJ2-5; TRBD1 aligns across 9 bases. The CDR3 is made up of 17 amino acids. Trimming removed 2 bases from V and 6 bases from J; junction bases left unmatched: 13. Germline CDR1 reads MNHEY; CDR2 reads SVGAGI. CDR3 nucleotide sequence: TGTGCCAGCAGTTACCGGCTCGGGACAGGGCAGGACAAGACCCAGTACTTC. Amino acid sequence: CASSYRLGTGQDKTQYF.

The chain links TRBV6-2 or TRBV6-3 to TRBJ2-1; TRBD2 might be the D (6 bases). The CDR3 spans 15 residues. V was clipped by 7 bases and J by 5 bases, with 18 bases between them. Germline CDR1 MNHEY, CDR2 SVGEGT. This CDR3 reads CASTPPSGVHNEQFF. The DNA for the CDR3 is TGTGCCAGCACCCCCCCATCGGGGGTCCACAATGAGCAGTTCTTC.

This clonotype occurred many times. V usage is TRBV3-1 and J usage is TRBJ2-3, with D possibly matching TRBD2 (6 bases). Trimming removed 2 bases at V and 9 bases at J, with 18 bases between. The CDR3 has 15 amino acids. Germline CDR1 reads LGHDT; CDR2 reads YNNKEL (reference sequence). CDR3 bases: TGTGCCAGCAGCCAATCCGGGGCCGAAAGCGGGACGCAGTATTTT. Protein: CASSQSGAESGTQYF.

This clonotype came up a few times. The chain recombines TRBV20-1 with TRBJ1-2; 7 positions agree with TRBD1. V lost 8 bases to trimming and J lost 2 bases; unmatched junction nucleotides: 11. This CDR3 is built from 14 residues. Germline lookup yields CDR1 DFQATT and CDR2 SNEGSKA (reference sequence). As DNA, the CDR3 is TGCAGTCCCCCGGACGCGGGACAGAACTATGGCTACACCTTC. This translates into CSPPDAGQNYGYTF.

The chain carries TRBV30 and TRBJ2-7; 10 bases line up with TRBD2. The CDR3 loop spans 16 amino acids. Germline trimming cut 0 bases from V and 3 bases from J; bases unmatched to any gene: 8. CDR1 GTSNPN and CDR2 SVGIG come from the germline V gene (reference sequence). The CDR3 nucleotides read TGTGCCTGGAGTGTAGTACTAGCGGGATGGATCTACGAGCAGTACTTC. This translates into CAWSVVLAGWIYEQYF.

This clonotype has a handful of counts. The V and J genes are TRBV12-3 or TRBV12-4 and TRBJ2-3; the D is unclear. With 2 bases removed from V and 0 bases from J, the gap between germline ends came to 9 bases. The CDR3 has 15 amino acids. CDR3 nucleotide sequence: TGTGCCAGCAGTTTATTTGAAGCTAGCACAGATACGCAGTATTTT. It yields the protein CASSLFEASTDTQYF.